A single sample gave rise to the 30 T cell receptor beta chains below, sequenced in a study of blood T cells in healthy people across ages. With a J-beta primer mix and a sample-barcoded 5' primer, a second PCR ran 7 to 11 cycles. TCRdb re-derived calls from the 5' RACE reads in MiXCR, one entry per CDR3 protein. The sample shows about 640,000 distinct CDR3 sequences, roughly 50% of them seen only once. Sequenced material: blood. These receptors came from a man in his sixties in good health.

The chain uses TRBV9 and TRBJ2-4, with TRBD1 matching over 7 bases. V lost 4 bases and J lost 13; bases outside the gene matches: 20. The CDR3 totals 16 residues. Germline CDR1 and CDR2: SGDLS and YYNGEE. The CDR3 protein is CASSQGVPGLLVEQYF. In DNA, the CDR3 is TGTGCCAGCAGCCAGGGGGTCCCCGGGCTACTCGTGGAGCAGTACTTC.

In its sample, this clonotype was seen once. Here the CDR3 reads CASSQNPRVRAYNEQFF. CDR3 coding DNA: TGTGCCAGCAGCCAAAACCCCAGGGTGAGGGCCTACAATGAGCAGTTCTTC. This chain uses TRBV3-1 with TRBJ2-1; the D gene could be TRBD1 or TRBD2 (5 bases each). Germline CDR1 LGHDT, CDR2 YNNKEL (reference sequence). V dropped 2 bases and J dropped 2 bases, with 16 bases sitting between them. This CDR3 contains 17 residues.

This clonotype occurred many times. It may be a read error: a sequence one base away is much more abundant. The chain couples TRBV28 to TRBJ2-5; TRBD2 is a possible D gene (6 bases). Per germline, CDR1 MDHEN and CDR2 SYDVKM. Trimming took 4 bases from V and 11 from J, leaving 14 bases between them. The CDR3 has 12 residues. CDR3 region: CASSSGLHEQYF. The CDR3 region has the DNA TGTGCCAGCAGTTCGGGACTCCATGAGCAGTACTTC.

V and J are TRBV11-2 and TRBJ2-7; 7 bases are shared with TRBD1. The DNA end lines up better with TRBJ2-5; the J call may be wrong. The CDR3 length is 15 residues. Per germline, CDR1 SGHAT and CDR2 FQNNGV. The CDR3 DNA sequence: TGTGCCAGCCGGGACCCGACAGGGACCCGAGAGACCCAGTACTTC. It yields the protein CASRDPTGTRETQYF.

This clonotype was detected only a few times. This chain links TRBV10-1 with TRBJ2-7, with D perhaps TRBD2 (6 bases). CDR3 size: 13 residues. Germline-derived CDR1 and CDR2 are WNHNN and SYGVQD (reference sequence). V was shortened by 3 bases and J by 1 base, with 7 bases between the two germline ends. CDR3 DNA sequence: TGCGCCAGCAGTGATGGGGGGTCCTACGAGCAGTACTTC. It is translated as CASSDGGSYEQYF.

In this sample, this clonotype turned up a few times. The J gene is TRBJ2-3, the V gene TRBV5-1, with 9 bases identical to TRBD2. Germline V gene sequence: CDR1 SGHRS, CDR2 YFSETQ. The V and J ends lost 3 bases and 1 base, in that order; junction bases with no gene match: 3. This CDR3 has 15 amino acids. CDR3 sequence (DNA): TGCGCCAGCAGCTCGATAGCGGGGGGCACAGATACGCAGTATTTT. This translates into CASSSIAGGTDTQYF.

V is TRBV19 and J is TRBJ1-2; D may be TRBD1 (5 bases). V lost 10 bases and J lost 4, with 13 bases in between. This CDR3 has 12 residues. From germline, CDR1 is LNHDA and CDR2 SQIVND (reference sequence). The CDR3 DNA follows: TGTGCCACCAGACAGTCGTCCTATGGCTACACCTTC. It specifies CATRQSSYGYTF.

This clonotype appeared a few times. The chain uses TRBV6-5 and TRBJ2-7, with 7 bases that match TRBD1. Germline V gene lookup returns CDR1 MNHEY and CDR2 SVGAGI. The CDR3 extends over 14 amino acids. The V gene end was trimmed by 4 bases and the J gene end by 2 bases; junction bases not matched to a gene: 5. Written as DNA, the CDR3 is TGTGCCAGCAGTTCACAGGGGTCCCCCTACGAGCAGTACTTC. It is translated as CASSSQGSPYEQYF.

In the case of this clonotype: The junction departs from germline at one end; a sequencing error may be responsible. V is TRBV18 and J is TRBJ2-7; D unclear. Looked up from germline, CDR1 is KGHSH and CDR2 is LQKENI. This CDR3 comprises 13 residues. This CDR3 reads CASSEAARYGQYF. CDR3 in DNA: TGTGCCAGCTCAGAGGCCGCTCGCTACGGGCAGTACTTC. Based on the CDR3 plus reference TRBV18 and TRBJ2-7, the full variable domain is NAGVMQNPRHLVRRRGQEARLRCSPMKGHSHVYWYRQLPEEGLKFMVYLQKENIIDESGMPKERFSAEFPKEGPSILRIQQVVRGDSAAYFCASSEAARYGQYFGPGTRLTVT.

V usage is TRBV12-3 or TRBV12-4 and J usage is TRBJ2-3; tentatively, D is TRBD1 (6 bases). The V gene lost 6 bases and the J gene lost 3 bases, with 16 bases spanning the gap. The CDR3 spans 15 residues. CDR3 bases: TGTGCCAGCAGCGATGGACAGACGGTAACAGATACGCAGTATTTT. The encoded protein is CASSDGQTVTDTQYF.

The V and J genes are TRBV19 and TRBJ1-2; no reliable D call. The CDR3 sequence is 15 residues long. Trimming pared 1 base from V and 8 bases from J, leaving 17 bases between. In germline, CDR1 is LNHDA, CDR2 SQIVND (reference sequence). CDR3 residues: CASSIAVGGSRGYTF. DNA for the CDR3: TGTGCCAGTAGTATAGCCGTCGGAGGGTCTCGGGGCTACACCTTC.

The rearrangement links TRBV15 to TRBJ2-7, with 10 bases lining up with TRBD2. V lost 3 bases, J lost 6 bases, and 5 bases stayed unmatched. The CDR3 is made up of 14 amino acids. From germline, CDR1 is LNHNV and CDR2 YYDKDF (reference sequence). Here the CDR3 DNA reads TGTGCCACCAGCAGCACTAGCGGGGTTGGCGAGCAGTACTTC. Translation gives CATSSTSGVGEQYF. Filled out from reference TRBV15 and TRBJ2-7, the complete variable domain reads DAMVIQNPRYQVTQFGKPVTLSCSQTLNHNVMYWYQQKSSQAPKLLFHYYDKDFNNEADTPDNFQSRRPNTSFCFLDIRSPGLGDTAMYLCATSSTSGVGEQYFGPGTRLTVT.

The chain carries TRBV4-2 and TRBJ1-4; D is possibly TRBD1 (6 bases). This CDR3 region has 18 residues. Trimming left V 1 base short and J 3 bases short, with 18 bases between. Germline V gives CDR1 LGHNA, CDR2 YNFKEQ. DNA for the CDR3: TGTGCCAGCAGCCAAGTGGGTGCCAGGGGAGGTGCTAATGAAAAACTGTTTTTT. Encoded protein: CASSQVGARGGANEKLFF.

The chain links TRBV7-2 to TRBJ2-1; 11 bases align to TRBD2. Germline assignment: CDR1 SGHTA and CDR2 FQGNSA. Unmatched junction bases numbered 21, after V lost 5 bases and J lost 12 bases. This CDR3 region has 18 residues. CDR3 nucleotide sequence: TGTGCCAGCAGCCGCACTGCTAGCGGGGGGTCGCGGGGCTCGGTGCAGTTCTTC. Amino acids: CASSRTASGGSRGSVQFF.

This clonotype has a handful of counts. This rearrangement joins TRBV4-1 to TRBJ2-7; 7 bases fit TRBD1. CDR1 and CDR2 (germline): MGHRA, YSYEKL. The ends lost 1 base at V and 1 base at J; junction bases unmatched: 1. The CDR3 has 14 residues. As DNA, the CDR3 is TGCGCCAGCAGCCAAGTGGGACAGTCCTACGAGCAGTACTTC. It specifies CASSQVGQSYEQYF.

The gene calls are TRBV4-1 and TRBJ1-2, with D possibly matching TRBD1 (6 bases). The CDR3 consists of 15 residues. V lost 4 bases to trimming and J lost 8 bases, with 20 bases between them. Per germline, CDR1 MGHRA and CDR2 YSYEKL. Here the CDR3 DNA reads TGCGCCAGCAGCCTATCTCACGGGACAAGAGGAGGCTACACCTTC. Its translation: CASSLSHGTRGGYTF.

The V and J genes are TRBV24-1 and TRBJ2-2, with 7 bases that match TRBD1. Germline V gene sequence: CDR1 KGHDR, CDR2 SFDVKD. The CDR3 is made up of 17 amino acids. Trimming at V came to 2 bases and at J to 4 bases, leaving 9 bases not matched to a gene. The CDR3 protein is CATSDYRQGRGTGELFF. Here the CDR3 DNA reads TGTGCCACCAGTGATTATCGACAGGGAAGAGGCACCGGGGAGCTGTTTTTT.

The chain joins TRBV5-1 to TRBJ1-6; D is uncertain. V shed 3 bases and J shed 14 bases, with 15 bases lying between them. Germline V gives CDR1 SGHRS, CDR2 YFSETQ. The CDR3 is 13 amino acids. CDR3 residues: CASSSILGQALHF. In DNA form, the CDR3 reads TGCGCCAGCAGCTCGATCCTAGGCCAGGCCCTCCACTTT.

The sample holds a few counts of this clonotype. The rearrangement joins TRBV29-1 to TRBJ1-2; tentatively, D is TRBD1 (5 bases). CDR1 is SQVTM and CDR2 is ANQGSEA in the germline V gene. The CDR3 has 12 residues. V dropped 6 bases and J dropped 2 bases, with 10 bases sitting between them. The DNA of the CDR3 is TGCAGCGTGGGACTGGGGAACTATGGCTACACCTTC. This translates into CSVGLGNYGYTF.

In DNA form, the CDR3 reads TGTGCCAGCAGTTTATCGACAGGGTCCCCTGGTTACACCTTC. The encoded protein is CASSLSTGSPGYTF. The gene calls are TRBV27 and TRBJ1-2, with 7 bases fitting TRBD1. V dropped 0 bases and J dropped 11; count of bases not matched to a gene: 9. The CDR3 runs 14 residues. Per germline, CDR1 MNHEY and CDR2 SMNVEV (reference sequence).

The rearrangement joins TRBV20-1 to TRBJ2-3, with 7 bases fitting TRBD2. Trimming at V came to 0 bases and at J to 2 bases, leaving 8 bases not matched to a gene. CDR3 length equals 16 residues. Germline V CDR1 and CDR2: DFQATT, SNEGSKA (reference sequence). In DNA, the CDR3 is TGCAGTGCTAGAGATAACGGAGCGGGGTACACAGATACGCAGTATTTT. Residues: CSARDNGAGYTDTQYF.

This clonotype came up once. V usage is TRBV3-1 and J usage is TRBJ2-7; 8 bases map to TRBD2. V lost 8 bases to trimming and J lost 6 bases; unmatched junction nucleotides: 18. The CDR3 spans 16 residues. The germline CDR1 and CDR2 sequences are LGHDT and YNNKEL (reference sequence). In nucleotides, the CDR3 is TGTGCCAGCTCCACGACCTTCCGGGGGGGGGGATGCGAGCAGTACTTC. This gives the protein CASSTTFRGGGCEQYF.

The CDR3 DNA is TGCGCCAGCAGCTTGGCGGCTGGGGTAGATACGCAGTATTTT. It codes for CASSLAAGVDTQYF. The rearrangement uses TRBV5-1 and TRBJ2-3; D uncertain. This CDR3 has 14 amino acids. V was cut by 0 bases and J by 5 bases, with 10 bases left in between. The germline CDR1 and CDR2 sequences are SGHRS and YFSETQ.

CDR3 loop: CASSLAAPPKENEQFF. The CDR3 coding sequence is TGTGCCAGCAGTTTAGCGGCCCCGCCGAAGGAGAATGAGCAGTTCTTC. J is TRBJ2-1 and V is TRBV28, with D unclear. In germline, CDR1 is MDHEN, CDR2 SYDVKM. The CDR3 has 16 amino acids. V was shortened by 2 bases and J by 7 bases, with 18 bases between the two germline ends.

The rearrangement links TRBV6-1 to TRBJ1-5; D is undetermined. This CDR3 is built from 15 residues. Germline CDR1 and CDR2: MNHNS and SASEGT. V gave up 8 bases and J gave up 5 bases, with 19 bases separating them. This CDR3 reads CASLETDGRDQPQHF. The DNA of the CDR3 is TGTGCCAGCCTTGAAACAGATGGAAGGGATCAGCCCCAGCATTTT.

The sample holds a few counts of this clonotype. J is TRBJ2-5 and V is TRBV6-1; D may be TRBD2 (6 bases). V lost 1 base and J lost 6, with 12 bases in between. This CDR3 region has 14 residues. From germline, CDR1 is MNHNS and CDR2 SASEGT. In DNA form, the CDR3 reads TGTGCCAGCAGTGAAGGTCCGGCGGGGCAGACCCAGTACTTC. It is translated as CASSEGPAGQTQYF.

The rearrangement links TRBV20-1 to TRBJ2-3; D is perhaps TRBD1 (6 bases). The germline V gene has CDR1 DFQATT and CDR2 SNEGSKA (reference sequence). The V gene lost 3 bases and the J gene lost 5 bases, with 9 bases spanning the gap. The CDR3 sequence is 12 residues long. The CDR3 DNA follows: TGCAGTGCTAGGGACAGCGGAGATACGCAGTATTTT. Translated, it gives CSARDSGDTQYF.

The chain carries TRBV20-1 and TRBJ2-1; tentatively, D is TRBD1 (6 bases). Germline values: CDR1 DFQATT, CDR2 SNEGSKA (reference sequence). Deletions cut 6 bases from V and 6 bases from J, with 12 bases between. CDR3 size: 12 residues. The CDR3 region is CSAETGGNEQFF. CDR3 sequence (DNA): TGCAGTGCAGAGACAGGCGGCAATGAGCAGTTCTTC.

The rearrangement uses TRBV11-2 and TRBJ2-3; D is ambiguous. CDR3 length: 15 amino acids. V was clipped by 5 bases and J by 6 bases, with 18 bases between them. Germline V gives CDR1 SGHAT, CDR2 FQNNGV. Written as DNA, the CDR3 is TGTGCCAGCAGCCCGCTAACGGGCCCAAGGGATACGCAGTATTTT. Its translation is CASSPLTGPRDTQYF.

V is TRBV20-1 and J is TRBJ2-5, with a tentative D call TRBD2 (5 bases). The CDR3 consists of 14 residues. The germline V and J ends were trimmed by 5 bases and 9 bases, with 22 bases remaining between them. Germline values: CDR1 DFQATT, CDR2 SNEGSKA (reference sequence). The CDR3 here is CSAQDLTNPQAQYF. The CDR3, as DNA: TGCAGTGCTCAGGACTTGACTAACCCCCAGGCCCAGTACTTC.